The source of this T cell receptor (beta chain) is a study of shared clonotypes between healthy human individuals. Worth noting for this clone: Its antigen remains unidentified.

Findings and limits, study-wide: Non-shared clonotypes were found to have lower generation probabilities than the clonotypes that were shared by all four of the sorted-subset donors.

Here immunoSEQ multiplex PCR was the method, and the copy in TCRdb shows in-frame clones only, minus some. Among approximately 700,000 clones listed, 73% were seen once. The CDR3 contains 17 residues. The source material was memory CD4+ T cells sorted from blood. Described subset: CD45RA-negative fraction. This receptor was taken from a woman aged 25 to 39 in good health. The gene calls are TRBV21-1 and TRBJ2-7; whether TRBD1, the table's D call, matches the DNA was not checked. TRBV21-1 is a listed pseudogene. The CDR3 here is CASSTTPMTGFTYEQYF. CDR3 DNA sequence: TGTGCCAGCAGCACCACACCGATGACAGGGTTTACCTACGAGCAGTACTTC.